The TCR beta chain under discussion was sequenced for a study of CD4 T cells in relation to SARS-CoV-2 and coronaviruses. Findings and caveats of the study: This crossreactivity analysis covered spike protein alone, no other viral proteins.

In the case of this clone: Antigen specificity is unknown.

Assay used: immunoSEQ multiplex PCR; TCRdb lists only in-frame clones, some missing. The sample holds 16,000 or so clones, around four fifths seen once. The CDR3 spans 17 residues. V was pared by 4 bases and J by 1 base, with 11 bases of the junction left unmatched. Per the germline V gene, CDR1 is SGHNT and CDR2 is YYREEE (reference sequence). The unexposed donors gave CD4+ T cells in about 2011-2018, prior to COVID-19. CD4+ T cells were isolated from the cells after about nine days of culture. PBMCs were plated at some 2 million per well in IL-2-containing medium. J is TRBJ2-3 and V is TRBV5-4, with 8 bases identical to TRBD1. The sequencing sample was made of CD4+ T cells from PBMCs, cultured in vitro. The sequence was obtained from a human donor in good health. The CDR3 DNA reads TGTGCCAGCAGCACTCGACAGGGGACGCGAGGCACAGATACGCAGTATTTT. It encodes CASSTRQGTRGTDTQYF.